This T cell receptor beta chain was profiled in a study of vaccination and CD4 T cells after COVID-19. Overall study context: Post-vaccine sample collection happened at a median of approximately 70 days after dose two, ranging 14 to 241.

As to time point: late sampling 161 to 241 days after vaccination in a few convalescent patients. Indicated treatment: roughly nine-day PBMC culture with coronavirus spike peptide pools or control peptides (ViraFEST assay). Of note for this clonotype: The antigen remains undetermined.

This CDR3 is built from 12 residues. With 5 bases clipped from V and 5 bases from J, the junction kept 3 bases outside the gene matches. Germline assignment: CDR1 SGHVS and CDR2 FQNEAQ. Sequencing of DNA taken from cultured CD4+ T cells relied on the Oncomine TCR Beta short-read assay. TCRdb itself ran the PCR reads through MiXCR, one entry per CDR3 protein. Of fewer than 20,000 distinct CDR3 sequences in the sample, 40% to 50% were seen once. This sequence originates from a human donor who had recovered from COVID-19. V and J are TRBV7-8 and TRBJ2-7, with 7 bases fitting TRBD1. Sample: CD4+ T cells from blood, cultured in vitro, taken about 7 months after SARS-CoV-2 vaccination. DNA of the CDR3: TGTGCCAGCAGCCGCGACAGGGACGAGCAGTACTTC. Protein: CASSRDRDEQYF.